The TCR beta chain described here comes from a study of T cell changes during pregnancy in multiple sclerosis. Assay: immunoSEQ multiplex PCR; the TCRdb copy retains only in-frame clones and omits some. This sample has around 110,000 clones, with approximately 90% found just once. The CDR3 consists of 15 residues. Trimming removed 4 bases at V and 5 bases at J, with 17 bases between. Germline loops: CDR1 MNHNY, CDR2 SVGAGI (reference sequence). The chain employs TRBV6-6 and TRBJ1-1; maybe TRBD1 (5 bases). The sample consisted of peripheral blood, taken in the third trimester of pregnancy. The TCR sequence derives from a female donor with multiple sclerosis, enrolled in a pregnancy study. The CDR3 protein is CASSLYSGQRTEAFF. CDR3 in DNA: TGTGCCAGCAGTTTATACTCAGGGCAGAGGACTGAAGCTTTCTTT.